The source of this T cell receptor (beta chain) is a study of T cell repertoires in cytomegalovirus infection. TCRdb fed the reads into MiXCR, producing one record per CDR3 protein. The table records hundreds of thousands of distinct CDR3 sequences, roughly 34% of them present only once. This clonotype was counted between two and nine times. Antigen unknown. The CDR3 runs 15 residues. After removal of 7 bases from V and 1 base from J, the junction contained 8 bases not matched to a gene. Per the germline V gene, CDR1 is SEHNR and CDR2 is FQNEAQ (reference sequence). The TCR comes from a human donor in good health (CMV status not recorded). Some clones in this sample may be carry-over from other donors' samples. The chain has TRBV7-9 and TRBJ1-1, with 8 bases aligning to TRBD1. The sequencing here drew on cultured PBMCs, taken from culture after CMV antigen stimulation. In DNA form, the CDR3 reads TGTGCCAGCACCTCTAGGACAGGGCGGAACACTGAAGCTTTCTTT. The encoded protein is CASTSRTGRNTEAFF.